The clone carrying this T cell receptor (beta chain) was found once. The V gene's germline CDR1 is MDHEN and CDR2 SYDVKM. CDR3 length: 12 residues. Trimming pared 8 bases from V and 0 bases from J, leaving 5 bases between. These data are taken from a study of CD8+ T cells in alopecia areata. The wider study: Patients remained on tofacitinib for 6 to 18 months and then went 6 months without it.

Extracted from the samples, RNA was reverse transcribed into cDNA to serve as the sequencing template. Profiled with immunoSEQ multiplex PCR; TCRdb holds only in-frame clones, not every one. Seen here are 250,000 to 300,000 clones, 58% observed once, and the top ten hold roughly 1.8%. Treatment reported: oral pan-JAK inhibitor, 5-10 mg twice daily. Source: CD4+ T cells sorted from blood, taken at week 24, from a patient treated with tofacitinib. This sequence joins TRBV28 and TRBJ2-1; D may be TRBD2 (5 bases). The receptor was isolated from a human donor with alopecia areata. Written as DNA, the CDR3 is TGTGCCAGCGGAGGCTCCTACAATGAGCAGTTCTTC. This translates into CASGGSYNEQFF.